The T cell receptor (beta chain) under discussion was sequenced for a study of shared clonotypes between healthy human individuals. Points on this clone: Its specificity is unknown.

Terminally differentiated effector memory CD45RA+ cells were excluded by CCR7 positive selection of CD45RO-negative cells. Donors comprised healthy HIV-negative adults lacking recent acute infections or vaccinations. General study findings and limits: Few donors limited the genetic and exposure-history diversity represented. Relative to memory subsets, naive subsets generally showed larger estimated richness.

This table comes from immunoSEQ multiplex PCR, and its TCRdb copy is limited to in-frame clones, with some not included. In the table there are millions of clones, around 93% of which are singletons. Per germline, CDR1 SQVTM and CDR2 ANQGSEA. The CDR3 loop spans 12 amino acids. V lost 6 bases to trimming and J lost 7 bases; unmatched junction nucleotides: 8. Sequencing was carried out using naive CD8+ T cells from PBMCs. This sequence joins TRBV29-1 and TRBJ1-2; 7 bases are shared with TRBD1. The receptor was isolated from a man between 18 and 29 years old in good health. Some clones in this sample may be carry-over from other donors' samples. This CDR3 is CSVREQGLGYTF. The CDR3 DNA reads TGCAGCGTCCGAGAACAGGGGCTTGGCTACACCTTC. The variable domain in full, completed from reference TRBV29-1 and TRBJ1-2, reads SAVISQKPSRDICQRGTSLTIQCQVDSQVTMMFWYRQQPGQSLTLIATANQGSEATYESGFVIDKFPISRPNLTFSTLTVSNMSPEDSSIYLCSVREQGLGYTFGSGTRLTVV.